The clone carrying this T cell receptor (beta chain) was observed a handful of times. Its cognate antigen is unknown. The data were taken from a study of shared clonotypes between healthy human individuals. Study-wide findings and caveats: Among donors, the sharing of clonotypes was expected to be influenced by sequencing depth. Having only a few donors restricted how much genetic and exposure-history diversity was captured.

The protocol was immunoSEQ multiplex PCR, while the TCRdb copy is restricted to in-frame clones and leaves out a portion. The repertoire holds roughly 110,000 clones, with about 71% as singletons. Combining CD45RO+ cells with CCR7-negative CD45RA+ TemRA cells gave CD8 memory. Trimming took off 5 bases at V and 0 bases at J, with 17 bases between the two ends. Germline V lookup: CDR1 MNHEY, CDR2 SMNVEV (reference sequence). This CDR3 is 17 amino acids long. This clonotype was obtained from a woman aged 25 to 45 in good health. The sequencing input was memory CD8+ T cells sorted from blood. Subset noted: CD45RO+ cells pooled with CCR7-negative TemRA cells. V and J are TRBV27 and TRBJ1-5; D is possibly TRBD1 (6 bases). DNA for the CDR3: TGTGCCAGCAGTCCGGATCCTACAGGGCATAGCAATCAGCCCCAGCATTTT. Protein: CASSPDPTGHSNQPQHF.